What follows describes a single T cell receptor beta chain. This clonotype was counted ten times or more. What antigen it recognizes has not been identified. Within one base of it there is no much larger clone, and no base qualities were kept. The source of the sample is a study of spatial heterogeneity in lung cancer (dated by TCRdb to between 2017 and 2020). Looking at the study overall: Beta-chain transcripts were consistently detected in greater numbers than alpha-chain transcripts, which likely reflected higher beta-chain transcript abundance. In the raw uncorrected reads, each unique combination of TCR and UMI appeared on average more than ten times. In non-small cell lung cancer, the study made a quantitative comparison of TCR alpha and beta repertoires among multiple tumor regions, matched nontumor lung and blood. Nonsynonymous mutation counts, determined by whole-exome sequencing of tumor tissue, were related to features of the TCR repertoire. At surgery, fewer than 250 tumor regions, some 61 matched nontumor lung samples and more than 55 PBMC samples were TCR-sequenced for both alpha and beta chains.

Library construction relied on 5' RACE. The instrument given in TCRdb is NextSeq 500. To allow correction of PCR and sequencing errors, the TCR library protocol tagged every TCR cDNA molecule with a unique molecular identifier. The study's own analysis went as follows. TCR identification, UMI-based error correction and CDR3 extraction were all carried out with Decombinator tools. TCRs above a frequency of 2 per 1,000, corresponding to the top 1% of the tumor frequency distribution, were defined as expanded. Each repertoire was subsampled 100 times to 5,000 TCRs, after which Renyi diversity was computed with the R vegan package. To build CDR3 similarity networks, amino acid triplet string-kernel similarity was used, and CDR3s were connected when their pairwise similarity was above 0.82. TCRdb reanalyzed the raw reads on its own, using fastp at Q25 for trimming and MiXCR for clone calling, and kept in-frame beta chains. Rows are unified per CDR3 protein, each entry keeping the most common DNA and genes. TCRdb assigned the V and J calls; the authors' analysis was not used. The sample table holds 40,000 to 55,000 distinct CDR3 sequences, of which roughly an eighth were seen once. Clones ranked in the top ten supply 50% to 60% of the sample.

What the research found in general, with its limitations: Confirming at a functional level the hypothesis that regional TCRs recognize regional mutations was considered to require additional single-cell paired TCR alpha and beta sequencing. Ubiquitous expanded tumor TCRs were detected in blood more often at tumor resection than at routine follow-up.

The germline V gene (reference sequence) specifies SEHNR as CDR1 and FQNEAQ as CDR2. The junction carries 13 bases between V and J, which are trimmed by 5 bases and 6 bases respectively. Including the terminal cysteine and phenylalanine, the CDR3 comprises 13 residues. Left in the record is the CDR3 DNA by itself, 39 bases read in frame from the first base. The label giving this sample's time point can be read as: sample taken at primary tumor resection. Without any cell sorting, TCR sequencing was performed on whole RNA extracted either from tumor and nontumor lung tissue or from cryopreserved PBMC samples. Samples were obtained from about 75 patients with early-stage, untreated non-small cell lung cancer from the lung TRACERx cohort. Only patients for whom sufficient RNA was available from at least two tumor regions were selected for TCR sequencing.

The sequence came from a male donor with early-stage non-small cell lung cancer. Rearrangement joined TRBV7-9 to TRBJ1-1; TRBD1 is possibly the D segment (6 matching bases). Sequencing used PBMCs, obtained at surgery. The CDR3 region: CASSRQGRSEAFF. The DNA is TGTGCCAGCAGCCGGCAGGGGCGGTCTGAAGCTTTCTTT.